The clone carrying this TCR beta chain has at least ten counts. Its antigen is undetermined. This sample was taken from a study of T cells in Graves' hyperthyroidism and ophthalmopathy. The V segment lost 2 bases and the J segment 6 bases; nucleotides outside the gene matches: 7. Germline-derived CDR1 and CDR2 are DFQATT and SNEGSKA (reference sequence). This CDR3 has 15 residues. RNA transcripts were the template for amplifying TCR beta CDR3 regions. Carried out on the TCR CDR3, a first-round RT-PCR used the HTBI primer set. TCRdb reprocessed the multiplex PCR reads via MiXCR and lists one record per CDR3 protein. The repertoire holds some 50,000 distinct CDR3 sequences, with 45% to 65% as singletons. Exclusion followed for patients with uncontrolled infection, other autoimmune disease, pregnancy or lactation. Diagnoses were made from clinical symptoms, serum measures (thyroxine and TRAb), thyroid ultrasound and orbital computed tomography.

Overall study results and limits: Most thyroid clonotypes expanded above 0.001 appeared in blood too. The model predicted ophthalmopathy a median approximately seven months before onset.

The chain employs TRBV20-1 and TRBJ1-6; 7 bases are a match to TRBD1. The sequencing sample was made of peripheral blood or thyroid tissue (not recorded which). The sequence came from a man aged 18-30 years with Graves' hyperthyroidism. The CDR3 loop reads CSARTGTAPNSPLHF. CDR3 nucleotide sequence: TGCAGTGCTAGAACCGGGACAGCGCCTAATTCACCCCTCCACTTT.